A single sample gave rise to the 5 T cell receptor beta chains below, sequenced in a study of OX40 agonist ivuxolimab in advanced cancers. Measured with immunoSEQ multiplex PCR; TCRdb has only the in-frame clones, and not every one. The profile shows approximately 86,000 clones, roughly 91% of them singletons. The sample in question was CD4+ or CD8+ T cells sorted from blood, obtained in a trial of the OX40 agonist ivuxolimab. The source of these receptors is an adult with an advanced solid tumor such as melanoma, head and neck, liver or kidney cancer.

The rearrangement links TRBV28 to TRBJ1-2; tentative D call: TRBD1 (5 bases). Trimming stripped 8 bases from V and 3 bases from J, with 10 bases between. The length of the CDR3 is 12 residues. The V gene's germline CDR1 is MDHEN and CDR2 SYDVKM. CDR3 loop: CASSVGDYGYTF. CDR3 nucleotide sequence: TGTGCCAGCTCAGTGGGGGACTATGGCTACACCTTC.

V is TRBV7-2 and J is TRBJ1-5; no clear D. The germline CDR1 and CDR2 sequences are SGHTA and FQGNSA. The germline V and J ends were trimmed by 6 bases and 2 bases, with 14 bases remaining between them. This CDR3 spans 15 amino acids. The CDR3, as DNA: TGTGCCAGCAGTTATACCGCGGGAGGCAATCAGCCCCAGCATTTT. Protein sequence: CASSYTAGGNQPQHF.

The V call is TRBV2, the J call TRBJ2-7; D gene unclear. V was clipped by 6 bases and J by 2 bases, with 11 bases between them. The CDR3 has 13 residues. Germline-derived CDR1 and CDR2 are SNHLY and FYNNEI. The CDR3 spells CASSPPNTYEQYF. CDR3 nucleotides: TGTGCCAGCAGCCCTCCCAACACCTACGAGCAGTACTTC.

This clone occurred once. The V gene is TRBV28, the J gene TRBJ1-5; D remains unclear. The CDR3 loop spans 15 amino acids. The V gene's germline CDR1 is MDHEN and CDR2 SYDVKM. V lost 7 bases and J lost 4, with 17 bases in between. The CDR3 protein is CASIGEGRGNQPQHF. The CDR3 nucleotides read TGTGCCAGCATTGGGGAGGGAAGAGGAAATCAGCCCCAGCATTTT. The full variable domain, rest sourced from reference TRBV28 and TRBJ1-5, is DVKVTQSSRYLVKRTGEKVFLECVQDMDHENMFWYRQDPGLGLRLIYFSYDVKMKEKGDIPEGYSVSREKKERFSLILESASTNQTSMYLCASIGEGRGNQPQHFGDGTRLSIL.

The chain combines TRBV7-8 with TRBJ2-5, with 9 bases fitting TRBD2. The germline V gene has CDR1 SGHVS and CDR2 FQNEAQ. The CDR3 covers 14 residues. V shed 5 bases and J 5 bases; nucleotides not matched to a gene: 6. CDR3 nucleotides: TGTGCCAGCAGCCCTAGCGGGATCCGGGAGACCCAGTACTTC. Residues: CASSPSGIRETQYF.